A selection of T cell receptor beta chains follows, all from one sample in a study of cytomegalovirus exposure and HLA in healthy donors. The repertoire was sequenced with immunoSEQ multiplex PCR; TCRdb's copy has only in-frame clones and lacks some. Of 130,000 or so clones listed, approximately 80% are singletons. The material sequenced was PBMCs. These TCRs come from a man aged 18-30 years in good health and CMV-seropositive. The CDR3 runs from the conserved cysteine through the conserved F or W. D genes are given only for firm matches. Size is omitted from some rows. Given values are once, few, many or a class for expanded clones.

len: 20
d_gene: TRBD1
v_gene: TRBV2
abundance: -
j_gene: TRBJ1-1
CDR3nt: TGTGCCAGCAGTGAAGCGCTTTCCGACAGGGGTCTTTTCATGAACACTGAAGCTTTCTTT
CDR3aa: CASSEALSDRGLFMNTEAFF

len: 12
d_gene: TRBD1
v_gene: TRBV5-5
abundance: once
j_gene: TRBJ1-2
CDR3nt: TGTGCCAGCAGCTGGACAGGGTCTGGCTACACCTTC
CDR3aa: CASSWTGSGYTF

len: 18
d_gene: -
v_gene: TRBV27
abundance: -
j_gene: TRBJ1-3
CDR3nt: TGTGCCAGCAGCCCTATTAAGATGGGGGCGACCTTTGGAAACACCATATATTTT
CDR3aa: CASSPIKMGATFGNTIYF

len: 15
d_gene: -
v_gene: TRBV6-5
abundance: -
j_gene: TRBJ2-7
CDR3nt: TGTGCCAGCAGTTCCACCCACACAGGTACTTACGAGCAGTACTTC
CDR3aa: CASSSTHTGTYEQYF

len: 20
d_gene: TRBD1
v_gene: TRBV4-1
abundance: -
j_gene: TRBJ1-1
CDR3nt: TGCGCCAGCAGCCAAGTAAGATTACAGGGGGCGGGCCCTATGAACACTGAAGCTTTCTTT
CDR3aa: CASSQVRLQGAGPMNTEAFF

len: 15
d_gene: -
v_gene: TRBV28
abundance: -
j_gene: TRBJ1-4
CDR3nt: TGTGCCAGCAGACGAGGCGGGCAGACCGATGAAAAACTGTTTTTT
CDR3aa: CASRRGGQTDEKLFF

len: 12
d_gene: -
v_gene: TRBV28
abundance: -
j_gene: TRBJ1-3
CDR3nt: TGTGCCAGCAGCCCCACTGCGGACACCATATATTTT
CDR3aa: CASSPTADTIYF

len: 16
d_gene: -
v_gene: TRBV21-1
abundance: -
j_gene: TRBJ2-4
CDR3nt: TGTGCCAGCAGCAAAAATTGCGTGCTAGCCAAAAACAGTCAGTACTTC
CDR3aa: CASSKNCVLAKNSQYF

len: 18
d_gene: -
v_gene: TRBV4-1
abundance: -
j_gene: TRBJ2-1
CDR3nt: TGCGCCAGCAGCCAGATGTCCCTAGCAGTAGGAATTCACAATGAGCAGTTCTTC
CDR3aa: CASSQMSLAVGIHNEQFF

len: 16
d_gene: -
v_gene: TRBV28
abundance: -
j_gene: TRBJ2-1
CDR3nt: TGTGCCAGCAGTTTAAGGGGGGGCCCCCTAGGAGATGAGCAGTTCTTC
CDR3aa: CASSLRGGPLGDEQFF

len: 16
d_gene: TRBD1
v_gene: TRBV27
abundance: few
j_gene: TRBJ1-4
CDR3nt: TGTGCCAGCAGTTTGAGGCCGACAGGGTACAATGAAAAACTGTTTTTT
CDR3aa: CASSLRPTGYNEKLFF

len: 12
d_gene: -
v_gene: TRBV19
abundance: -
j_gene: TRBJ1-1
CDR3nt: TGTGCCAGTAAGTACGGGAACACTGAAGCTTTCTTT
CDR3aa: CASKYGNTEAFF

len: 15
d_gene: TRBD1
v_gene: TRBV5-1
abundance: -
j_gene: TRBJ2-3
CDR3nt: TGCGCCAGCAGCCTTCTGGGACAGGGGCAAGATACGCAGTATTTT
CDR3aa: CASSLLGQGQDTQYF

len: 15
d_gene: -
v_gene: TRBV18
abundance: -
j_gene: TRBJ2-1
CDR3nt: TGTGCCAGCTCACCACCGACAGCCAGAGACAATGAGCAGTTCTTC
CDR3aa: CASSPPTARDNEQFF

len: 14
d_gene: -
v_gene: TRBV25-1
abundance: -
j_gene: TRBJ2-1
CDR3nt: TGTGCCAGCAGTCCCGGAGAGGTTTACGATGAGCAGTTCTTC
CDR3aa: CASSPGEVYDEQFF

len: 13
d_gene: -
v_gene: TRBV19
abundance: -
j_gene: TRBJ1-1
CDR3nt: TGTGCCAGTAGTGTGGACAGTTCTTTTGAAGCTTTCTTT
CDR3aa: CASSVDSSFEAFF

len: 13
d_gene: -
v_gene: TRBV6-6
abundance: few
j_gene: TRBJ2-5
CDR3nt: TGTGCCAGCAGTAGCAGGGGCGGGGAGACCCAGTACTTC
CDR3aa: CASSSRGGETQYF

len: 18
d_gene: -
v_gene: TRBV12-5
abundance: once
j_gene: TRBJ1-3
CDR3nt: TGTGCTAGTGGTTTGGTACCAGGGGTCCTTTACTCTGGAAACACCATATATTTT
CDR3aa: CASGLVPGVLYSGNTIYF

len: 16
d_gene: -
v_gene: TRBV7-2
abundance: -
j_gene: TRBJ1-6
CDR3nt: TGTGCCAGCAGCTTGGAACAGGGTTCCTATAATTCACCCCTCCACTTT
CDR3aa: CASSLEQGSYNSPLHF

len: 14
d_gene: -
v_gene: TRBV30
abundance: -
j_gene: TRBJ1-5
CDR3nt: TGTGCCTTTCGGGGGGGCGGCGGCAATCAGCCCCAGCATTTT
CDR3aa: CAFRGGGGNQPQHF

len: 17
d_gene: TRBD2
v_gene: TRBV5-1
abundance: -
j_gene: TRBJ2-7
CDR3nt: TGCGCCAGCAGCTTGACTAGCGGGGGTCGTATCTCCTACGAGCAGTACTTC
CDR3aa: CASSLTSGGRISYEQYF

len: 13
d_gene: -
v_gene: TRBV27
abundance: -
j_gene: TRBJ2-3
CDR3nt: TGTGCCAGCAGTTTAACAGGCGCAGATACGCAGTATTTT
CDR3aa: CASSLTGADTQYF

len: 15
d_gene: TRBD1
v_gene: TRBV6-5
abundance: -
j_gene: TRBJ1-5
CDR3nt: TGTGCCAGCAGTAAAGACAGGGGAGGGAATCAGCCCCAGCATTTT
CDR3aa: CASSKDRGGNQPQHF

len: 14
d_gene: -
v_gene: TRBV30
abundance: -
j_gene: TRBJ1-1
CDR3nt: TGTGCCTGGGAGAAGGACAGTTTGAACACTGAAGCTTTCTTT
CDR3aa: CAWEKDSLNTEAFF

len: 13
d_gene: -
v_gene: TRBV7-8
abundance: -
j_gene: TRBJ2-7
CDR3nt: TGTGCCAGCAGCTTAGGGGCACTCTACGAGCAGTACTTC
CDR3aa: CASSLGALYEQYF

len: 14
d_gene: -
v_gene: TRBV5-4
abundance: -
j_gene: TRBJ1-4
CDR3nt: TGTGCCAGCAGCCCGGGACTTCTTAATGAAAAACTGTTTTTT
CDR3aa: CASSPGLLNEKLFF

len: 13
d_gene: -
v_gene: TRBV2
abundance: -
j_gene: TRBJ2-1
CDR3nt: TGTGCCAGCTGTCTGGACTGGGGCAATGAGCAGTTCTTC
CDR3aa: CASCLDWGNEQFF

len: 14
d_gene: -
v_gene: TRBV28
abundance: -
j_gene: TRBJ1-3
CDR3nt: TGTGCCAGCGGTTACTTGAGCTCTGGAAACACCATATATTTT
CDR3aa: CASGYLSSGNTIYF

len: 13
d_gene: -
v_gene: TRBV25-1
abundance: -
j_gene: TRBJ1-1
CDR3nt: TGTGCCAGCAGCAGAGGTCTAAACACTGAAGCTTTCTTT
CDR3aa: CASSRGLNTEAFF

len: 16
d_gene: TRBD1
v_gene: TRBV28
abundance: -
j_gene: TRBJ1-5
CDR3nt: TGTGCCAGCAGTTCAATATACGGGACAGGGAACCAGCCCCAGCATTTT
CDR3aa: CASSSIYGTGNQPQHF

len: 12
d_gene: -
v_gene: TRBV10-3
abundance: -
j_gene: TRBJ1-3
CDR3nt: TGTGCCATCAGTTACAGGGAGAACACCATATATTTT
CDR3aa: CAISYRENTIYF

len: 15
d_gene: -
v_gene: TRBV7-8
abundance: few
j_gene: TRBJ2-2
CDR3nt: TGTGCCAGCAGCTTACGCGGCGGTGGCACCGGGGAGCTGTTTTTT
CDR3aa: CASSLRGGGTGELFF

len: 14
d_gene: -
v_gene: TRBV10-3
abundance: -
j_gene: TRBJ2-3
CDR3nt: TGTGCCATCAGTGAGTCGCCAGGGGCGGGTGGGCAGTATTTT
CDR3aa: CAISESPGAGGQYF

len: 13
d_gene: -
v_gene: TRBV30
abundance: -
j_gene: TRBJ2-7
CDR3nt: TGTGCCTGGAGTACCGGGATTTCCTACGAGCAGTACTTC
CDR3aa: CAWSTGISYEQYF

len: 15
d_gene: -
v_gene: TRBV2
abundance: -
j_gene: TRBJ1-2
CDR3nt: TGTGCCAGCAGTGGCTACGATGTCCTTGGGCACGGCTACACCTTC
CDR3aa: CASSGYDVLGHGYTF

len: 12
d_gene: -
v_gene: TRBV25-1
abundance: -
j_gene: TRBJ1-5
CDR3nt: TGTGCCAGCAGTGAATCTAATCAGCCCCAGCATTTT
CDR3aa: CASSESNQPQHF

len: 12
d_gene: -
v_gene: TRBV30
abundance: -
j_gene: TRBJ1-2
CDR3nt: TGTGCCTGGACCGGAGGGAACTATGGCTACACCTTC
CDR3aa: CAWTGGNYGYTF

len: 15
d_gene: TRBD1
v_gene: TRBV28
abundance: -
j_gene: TRBJ2-1
CDR3nt: TGTGCCACAGGGGACAGGGGAAGCTCCTACAATGAGCAGTTCTTC
CDR3aa: CATGDRGSSYNEQFF

len: 14
d_gene: TRBD1
v_gene: TRBV6-5
abundance: -
j_gene: TRBJ2-7
CDR3nt: TGTGCCAGCAGTGACAGGGGAAGCTCCTACGAGCAGTACTTC
CDR3aa: CASSDRGSSYEQYF

len: 16
d_gene: -
v_gene: TRBV2
abundance: -
j_gene: TRBJ2-1
CDR3nt: TGTGCCAGCAGTGAGGGGACTTCCCTCCACTACAATGAGCAGTTCTTC
CDR3aa: CASSEGTSLHYNEQFF

len: 15
d_gene: TRBD1
v_gene: TRBV5-1
abundance: -
j_gene: TRBJ1-1
CDR3nt: TGCGCCAGCAGCCCAGGGGGTCATTTGAACACTGAAGCTTTCTTT
CDR3aa: CASSPGGHLNTEAFF

len: 15
d_gene: TRBD2
v_gene: TRBV28
abundance: -
j_gene: TRBJ2-7
CDR3nt: TGTGCCAGCAGGGAATCGGGGGGTAACTCCTACGAGCAGTACTTC
CDR3aa: CASRESGGNSYEQYF

len: 14
d_gene: TRBD2
v_gene: TRBV28
abundance: -
j_gene: TRBJ2-1
CDR3nt: TGTGCCAGCAGTAGGACTAGCTCCTACAATGAGCAGTTCTTC
CDR3aa: CASSRTSSYNEQFF

len: 17
d_gene: TRBD1
v_gene: TRBV7-8
abundance: -
j_gene: TRBJ1-5
CDR3nt: TGTGCCAGCAGCTCGTCTGCGACAGGGGGAAGCAATCAGCCCCAGCATTTT
CDR3aa: CASSSSATGGSNQPQHF

len: 15
d_gene: TRBD1
v_gene: TRBV19
abundance: once
j_gene: TRBJ1-3
CDR3nt: TGTGCCAGTAGTCCGGACAGGGTGTCTGGAAACACCATATATTTT
CDR3aa: CASSPDRVSGNTIYF

len: 15
d_gene: TRBD2
v_gene: TRBV6-1
abundance: once
j_gene: TRBJ2-1
CDR3nt: TGTGCCAGCAGACTAATAGCGGGAGATTACAATGAGCAGTTCTTC
CDR3aa: CASRLIAGDYNEQFF

len: 14
d_gene: -
v_gene: TRBV10-1
abundance: -
j_gene: TRBJ2-5
CDR3nt: TGCGCCAGCAGTGAGACTAGTCCCCAGGAGACCCAGTACTTC
CDR3aa: CASSETSPQETQYF

len: 15
d_gene: TRBD1
v_gene: TRBV6-5
abundance: -
j_gene: TRBJ2-6
CDR3nt: TGTGCCAGCAATCCACAGGGGACAGGGGCCAACGTCCTGACTTTC
CDR3aa: CASNPQGTGANVLTF

len: 15
d_gene: -
v_gene: TRBV6-5
abundance: few
j_gene: TRBJ1-1
CDR3nt: TGTGCCAGCAGTTACTCGGGAGGAGGGAACACTGAAGCTTTCTTT
CDR3aa: CASSYSGGGNTEAFF

len: 14
d_gene: -
v_gene: TRBV29-1
abundance: -
j_gene: TRBJ1-4
CDR3nt: TGCAGCGGCACTGAGGGGGGGCCTAATGAAAAACTGTTTTTT
CDR3aa: CSGTEGGPNEKLFF

len: 14
d_gene: TRBD1
v_gene: TRBV7-9
abundance: -
j_gene: TRBJ2-7
CDR3nt: TGTGCCAGCAGCAGGACAGGCTTGACCTACGAGCAGTACTTC
CDR3aa: CASSRTGLTYEQYF